These 4 T cell receptor beta chains came from one sample sequenced in a study of OX40 agonist ivuxolimab in advanced cancers. Data came from immunoSEQ multiplex PCR; TCRdb stores just in-frame clones and leaves some out. This sample has 6,500 to 10,000 clones; less than 90% occur once, and the top ten carry 25% to 30%. The sample consisted of CD4+ or CD8+ T cells sorted from blood, taken in a trial of the OX40 agonist ivuxolimab. The receptors stem from an adult with an advanced solid tumor such as melanoma, head and neck, liver or kidney cancer.

The chain uses TRBV29-1 and TRBJ2-5; unclear D gene. CDR1 and CDR2 from the germline V gene are SQVTM and ANQGSEA. This CDR3 is 12 amino acids long. V was cut by 5 bases and J by 2 bases, with 9 bases left in between. CDR3 loop: CSVLDVQETQYF. Here the CDR3 DNA reads TGCAGCGTTCTCGACGTACAAGAGACCCAGTACTTC.

The chain carries TRBV29-1 and TRBJ2-7; 10 nucleotides match TRBD2. Trimming took 5 bases from V and 4 from J; bases not matched to a gene: 8. The germline V gene encodes CDR1 SQVTM and CDR2 ANQGSEA. The CDR3 covers 14 residues. The CDR3 loop reads CSVYSGTSAYEQYF. For the CDR3, the DNA is TGCAGCGTTTACAGCGGGACTAGCGCTTACGAGCAGTACTTC.

The rearrangement uses TRBV6-5 and TRBJ1-2; 8 bases match TRBD1. Germline CDR1 MNHEY, CDR2 SVGAGI. The CDR3 consists of 15 residues. With V trimmed by 3 bases and J by 6 bases, 9 bases remained unmatched. CDR3 DNA sequence: TGTGCCAGCAGTTATTCCGGACAGGGCGTAGATGGCTACACCTTC. Its translation: CASSYSGQGVDGYTF.

This chain joins TRBV19 and TRBJ2-1, with TRBD2 matching over 8 bases. The germline V gene has CDR1 LNHDA and CDR2 SQIVND (reference sequence). The CDR3 has 15 residues. V was clipped by 3 bases and J by 8 bases; unmatched bases: 9. CDR3 residues: CASSINAGGGYEQFF. Here the CDR3 DNA reads TGTGCCAGTAGTATCAATGCGGGAGGCGGCTATGAGCAGTTCTTC. The complete variable domain, with remaining parts taken from reference TRBV19 and TRBJ2-1, reads DGGITQSPKYLFRKEGQNVTLSCEQNLNHDAMYWYRQDPGQGLRLIYYSQIVNDFQKGDIAEGYSVSREKKESFPLTVTSAQKNPTAFYLCASSINAGGGYEQFFGPGTRLTVL.